This T cell receptor (beta chain) was identified during a study of T cell responses to AZD1222 COVID-19 vaccine. About this clone: The antigen is not known. Different DNA sequences within this sample yield the same CDR3.

Generated by immunoSEQ multiplex PCR, the TCRdb table keeps only in-frame clones and is missing some. The sample contains tens of thousands of clones, 90% of which appear only once. The study, taken as a whole, reports: The sample set comprised mostly white British donors with more females, and clonal diversity was possibly underestimated. Compared with day 0, the breadth and depth of the Spike-specific TCR repertoire rose significantly after two doses of AZD1222. After the peak T cell response, and only then, were repertoires sampled.

V was shortened by 0 bases and J by 3 bases, with 6 bases between the two germline ends. This CDR3 has 13 residues. Germline CDR1 and CDR2: LGHDT and YNNKEL (reference sequence). Sequenced here: peripheral blood, sampled 28 days after the second AZD1222 dose. The chain couples TRBV3-1 (or the pseudogene TRBV3-2) to TRBJ2-7; the D is unclear. The receptor was isolated from an adult who received the AZD1222 COVID-19 vaccine. The CDR3 DNA sequence: TGTGCCAGCAGCCAAGATTCAGTCTACGAGCAGTACTTC. Residues: CASSQDSVYEQYF.